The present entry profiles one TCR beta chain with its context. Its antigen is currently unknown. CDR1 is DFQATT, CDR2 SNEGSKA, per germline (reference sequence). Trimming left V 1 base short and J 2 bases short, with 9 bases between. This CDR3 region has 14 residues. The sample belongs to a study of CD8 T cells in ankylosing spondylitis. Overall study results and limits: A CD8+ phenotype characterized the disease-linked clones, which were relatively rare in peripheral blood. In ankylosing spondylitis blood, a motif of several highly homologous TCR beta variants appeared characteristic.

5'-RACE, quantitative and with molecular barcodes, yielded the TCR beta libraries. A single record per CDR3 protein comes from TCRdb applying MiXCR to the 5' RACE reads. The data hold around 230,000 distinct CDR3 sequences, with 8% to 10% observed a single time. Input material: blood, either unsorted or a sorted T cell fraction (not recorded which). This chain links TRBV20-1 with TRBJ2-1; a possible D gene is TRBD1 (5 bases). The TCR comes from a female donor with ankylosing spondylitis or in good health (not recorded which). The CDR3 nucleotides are TGCAGTGCTAGAGTCAGGGTACCCTACAATGAGCAGTTCTTC. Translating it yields CSARVRVPYNEQFF.